This TCR beta chain was sequenced for a study of OX40 agonist ivuxolimab in advanced cancers. Looking at the study overall: The costimulatory receptor OX40 (CD134) was targeted by ivuxolimab, a fully human IgG2 agonistic monoclonal antibody. Intravenous ivuxolimab was administered to patients every 2 weeks at six dose levels: 0.01, 0.1, 0.3, 1.5, 3 and 10 mg/kg. Among the approximately 50 dose-escalation patients, about 19 had hepatocellular carcinoma, about 15 melanoma, 9 renal cell carcinoma and 9 head and neck cancer. In the dose-escalation cohort, nearly 85% of patients were male, and the mean age was 60 years with a range of about 23 to 79. Prior anti-PD-1, anti-PD-L1 or anti-CTLA-4 therapy was permitted, and 40% to 50% of dose-escalation patients had received checkpoint inhibitors. Partial responses occurred in three dose-escalation patients, of whom one had hepatocellular carcinoma and two had cutaneous melanoma. Peripheral TCRbeta sequencing aimed to test whether ivuxolimab altered TCR sequence diversity and caused clonal T-cell expansion. The paper describes the monotherapy dose-escalation part (N = 52 patients) of the phase I trial of ivuxolimab.

What the study reported, not specific to this receptor: Clonal expansion of both CD4+ and CD8+ blood T cells was observed from baseline to week 6 at doses 0.1 to 3.0 mg/kg. After ivuxolimab, more expanded clones were found on average in CD8+ T cells than in CD4+ T cells. The antigen specificity of the peripheral T cells that underwent clonal expansion was not determined. In the 0.1-3.0 mg/kg groups, partial responders had among the lowest normalized peripheral clonal expansion, particularly in CD8+ T cells. Low levels of normalized T-cell clonal expansion were also seen in some nonresponding patients.

Patients with autoimmune disease history or receiving systemic immunosuppression were excluded from the trial. Peripheral blood for TCR sequencing was collected from all dose cohorts at baseline, on cycle 4 day 1, and on cycle 7 day 1. Samples were obtained from an open-label, multicenter, first-in-human phase I dose-escalation trial of ivuxolimab. Adults with locally advanced or metastatic melanoma, renal cell carcinoma, hepatocellular carcinoma or head and neck squamous cell carcinoma were enrolled in the trial. Before TCR sequencing, CD4+ and CD8+ T cells were separately sorted from peripheral blood. For sequencing of the TCRbeta CDR3 region, genomic DNA was extracted from the sorted cells. The immunoSEQ Assay was used to sequence the TCRbeta CDR3 regions. TCRdb took over this immuneACCESS table, retaining in-frame rearrangements with V and J assigned. Such tables are incomplete; in checked studies, under half of the missing clones stem from an unresolved V gene, and the remainder is unexplained. This sample holds tens of thousands of clones; 65% to 90% were observed only once. Clones ranked in the top ten supply around 0.6% of the sample.

Of note for this clone: Its specific antigen is unknown. Per-nucleotide qualities are absent, and no much larger clonotype sits a single base away.

Unmatched junction bases come to 3, with V trimmed by 3 bases and J by 7 bases. Sequences SGHVS (CDR1) and FNYEAQ (CDR2) are obtained from the germline V gene. The CDR3, from cysteine to phenylalanine, totals 14 residues. This entry keeps only the CDR3 DNA: 42 bases, framed from base 1. The sample here was CD4+ or CD8+ T cells sorted from blood, taken in a trial of the OX40 agonist ivuxolimab. This receptor was taken from an adult with an advanced solid tumor such as melanoma, head and neck, liver or kidney cancer. The chain is made from TRBV7-6 and TRBJ2-1; a stretch of 10 junction bases matches TRBD2. The CDR3 region reads CASSFRSGGNEQFF. The DNA reads TGTGCCAGCAGCTTCCGTAGCGGGGGGAATGAGCAGTTCTTC.